This T cell receptor (beta chain) originates from a study of regulatory T cells in long-lasting Graves disease. Whole-study results and caveats: Only a small sample size was used, which may have cut accuracy. Persistent patients had more shared public clonotypes (roughly 2,700) than new patients (around 1,000). With persistent disease, TRBV28, TRBJ1-2 and TRBJ2-5 were the favored segments.

As to time point: newly diagnosed GD, antithyroid drugs for less than 3 months. Extracted RNA from PBMCs served as the source of the TCR library. Under American Thyroid Association guidelines, Graves' disease was diagnosed. iRepertoire HTBI primers and Arm-PCR of CDR3 regions built TCR beta libraries. TCRdb re-derived calls from the multiplex PCR reads in MiXCR, one entry per CDR3 protein. The sample yields roughly 420,000 distinct CDR3 sequences, 14% seen once. V was cut by 0 bases and J by 1 base, with 13 bases left in between. Germline V gene sequence: CDR1 SGHRS, CDR2 YFSETQ. The CDR3 has 16 residues. Only a few counts were recorded for this clonotype. What it binds is not known. These same data were also listed under a study on T cells in Graves' hyperthyroidism and ophthalmopathy.

This chain connects TRBV5-1 to TRBJ2-5; tentatively, D is TRBD1 (5 bases). The receptor was isolated from a woman in her 50s with Graves disease. The source material was peripheral blood mononuclear cells (PBMCs), sampled at new diagnosis, from a patient treated with antithyroid drugs. Here the CDR3 reads CASSLVGAVGQETQYF. The DNA for the CDR3 is TGCGCCAGCAGCTTGGTTGGGGCAGTCGGCCAAGAGACCCAGTACTTC.